Sequencing of this T cell receptor beta chain was carried out in a study of T-cell reconstitution after alpha-beta-depleted transplantation in children. This clonotype was seen only a few times. Its specificity is unknown. Library preparation (for TCRbeta) was performed with unique molecular identifiers. TCRdb processed the PCR reads anew with MiXCR; each CDR3 protein has one entry. The sample consists of 90,000 to 120,000 distinct CDR3 sequences, approximately 6.6% of them appearing once. The germline CDR1 and CDR2 sequences are SGDLS and YYNGEE. Trimming removed 0 bases from V and 1 base from J, with 12 bases in between. The CDR3 extends over 16 amino acids. Study findings and constraints: By one year post-transplant, T-cell counts and diversity largely arose from T cells that were newly produced. Where alpha-beta T cells came from about two months after transplant was reportedly several hundred expanded graft clones. High day-60 TCRbeta diversity in some patients came from surviving recipient T cells and thymic progenitors.

The receptor was isolated from a male patient between 2 and 15 years old who had a stem cell transplant for acute lymphoblastic leukemia, so the T cells may come from the graft donor. Sequenced here: PBMCs, mostly from graft donor cells, sampled 360 days after TCRalphabeta/CD19-depleted stem cell transplant. The chain is built from TRBV9 and TRBJ2-3; possibly TRBD1 or TRBD2 for D (5 bases each). The CDR3 here is CASSVEGRGGTDTQYF. The CDR3 DNA follows: TGTGCCAGCAGCGTAGAGGGAAGAGGGGGCACAGATACGCAGTATTTT.